This T cell receptor beta chain was sequenced in a study of OX40 agonist ivuxolimab in advanced cancers. Looked up from germline, CDR1 is SQVTM and CDR2 is ANQGSEA. The J segment lost 8 bases and the V segment lost 6 bases, leaving 11 bases of the junction unmatched. The CDR3 has 13 residues. Clones were read by immunoSEQ multiplex PCR, and TCRdb kept only the in-frame ones, dropping some. The table has tens of thousands of clones, about 91% seen once. This clone has more than one count but fewer than ten. The sequence was collected from an adult with an advanced solid tumor such as melanoma, head and neck, liver or kidney cancer. The chain uses TRBV29-1 and TRBJ1-2; TRBD1 aligns across 8 bases. The sample consisted of CD4+ or CD8+ T cells sorted from blood, taken in a trial of the OX40 agonist ivuxolimab. CDR3 nucleotides: TGCAGCGTGGACCGGGACAGGACGAGCGGCTACACCTTC. Protein: CSVDRDRTSGYTF.